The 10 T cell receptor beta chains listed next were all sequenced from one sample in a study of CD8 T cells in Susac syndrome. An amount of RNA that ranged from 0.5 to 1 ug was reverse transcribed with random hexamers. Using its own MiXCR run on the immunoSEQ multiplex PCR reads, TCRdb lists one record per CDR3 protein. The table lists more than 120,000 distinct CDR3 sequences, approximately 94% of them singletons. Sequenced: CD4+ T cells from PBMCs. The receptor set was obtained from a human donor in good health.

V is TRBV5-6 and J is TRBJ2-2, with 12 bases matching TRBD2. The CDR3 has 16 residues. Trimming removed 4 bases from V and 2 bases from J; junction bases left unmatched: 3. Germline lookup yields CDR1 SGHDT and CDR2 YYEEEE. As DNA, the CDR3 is TGTGCCAGCAGCAAGGGACTAGCGGGCAACACCGGGGAGCTGTTTTTT. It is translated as CASSKGLAGNTGELFF.

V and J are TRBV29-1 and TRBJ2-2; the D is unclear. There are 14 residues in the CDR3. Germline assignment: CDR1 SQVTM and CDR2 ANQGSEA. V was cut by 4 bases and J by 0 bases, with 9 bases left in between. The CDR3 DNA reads TGCAGCGTTGGGGTCACTCCGAACACCGGGGAGCTGTTTTTT. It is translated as CSVGVTPNTGELFF.

CDR3 nucleotide sequence: TGTGCCAGCAGCCCAGGCCGAGGGGGGGAGACCCAGTACTTC. Encoded protein: CASSPGRGGETQYF. The chain joins TRBV3-1 to TRBJ2-5; tentatively, D is TRBD1 or TRBD2 (6 bases each). V was trimmed by 4 bases and J by 5 bases, leaving 14 bases between them. Germline V lookup: CDR1 LGHDT, CDR2 YNNKEL (reference sequence). The CDR3 is 14 residues long.

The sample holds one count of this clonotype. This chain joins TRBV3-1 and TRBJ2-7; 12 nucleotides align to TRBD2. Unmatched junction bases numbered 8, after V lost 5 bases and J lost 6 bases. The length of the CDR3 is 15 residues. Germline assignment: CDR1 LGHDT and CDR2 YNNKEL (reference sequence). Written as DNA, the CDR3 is TGTGCCAGCAGCTCCCCTAGCGGGAGGGCGGGCGAGCAGTACTTC. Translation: CASSSPSGRAGEQYF.

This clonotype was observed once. The DNA for the CDR3 is TGTGCCAGCAGTTCGCCGGAGGGGCCGGTTCAGCCCCAGCATTTT. Translation: CASSSPEGPVQPQHF. The V gene is TRBV28, the J gene TRBJ1-5, with D tentatively TRBD1 (5 bases). The length of the CDR3 is 15 residues. Germline loops: CDR1 MDHEN, CDR2 SYDVKM. Trimming removed 4 bases at V and 6 bases at J, with 16 bases between.

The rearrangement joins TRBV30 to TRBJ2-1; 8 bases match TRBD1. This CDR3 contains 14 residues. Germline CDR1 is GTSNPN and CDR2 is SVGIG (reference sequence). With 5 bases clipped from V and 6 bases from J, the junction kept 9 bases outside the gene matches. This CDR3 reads CAWAGGANFNEQFF. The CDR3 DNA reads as TGTGCCTGGGCAGGGGGCGCTAACTTCAATGAGCAGTTCTTC.

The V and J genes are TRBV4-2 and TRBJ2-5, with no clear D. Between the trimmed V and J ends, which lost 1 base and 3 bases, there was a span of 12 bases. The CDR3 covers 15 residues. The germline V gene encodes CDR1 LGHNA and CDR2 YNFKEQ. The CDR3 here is CASSQVFDFKETQYF. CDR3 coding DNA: TGTGCCAGCAGCCAAGTCTTCGACTTTAAAGAGACCCAGTACTTC.

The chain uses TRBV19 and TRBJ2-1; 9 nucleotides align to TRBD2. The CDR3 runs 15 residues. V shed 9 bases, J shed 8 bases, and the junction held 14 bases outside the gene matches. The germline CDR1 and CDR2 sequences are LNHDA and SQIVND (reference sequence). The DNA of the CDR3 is TGTGCCAGCCATAGGGGCGGGAGGGCCTGGGATGAGCAGTTCTTC. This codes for CASHRGGRAWDEQFF.

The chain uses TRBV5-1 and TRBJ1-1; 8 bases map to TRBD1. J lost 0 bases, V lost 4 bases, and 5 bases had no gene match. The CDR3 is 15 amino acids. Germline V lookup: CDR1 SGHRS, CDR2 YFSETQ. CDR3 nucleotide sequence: TGCGCCAGCAGCAAAAGGACAGGGTTGAACACTGAAGCTTTCTTT. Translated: CASSKRTGLNTEAFF. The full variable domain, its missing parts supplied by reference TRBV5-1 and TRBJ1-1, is KAGVTQTPRYLIKTRGQQVTLSCSPISGHRSVSWYQQTPGQGLQFLFEYFSETQRNKGNFPGRFSGRQFSNSRSEMNVSTLELGDSALYLCASSKRTGLNTEAFFGQGTRLTVV.

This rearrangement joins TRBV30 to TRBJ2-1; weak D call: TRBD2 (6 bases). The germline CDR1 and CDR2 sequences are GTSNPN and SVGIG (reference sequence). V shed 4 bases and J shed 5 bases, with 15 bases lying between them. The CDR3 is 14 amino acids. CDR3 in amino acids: CAWNLGLGNNEQFF. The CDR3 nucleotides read TGTGCCTGGAATTTGGGACTGGGGAACAATGAGCAGTTCTTC. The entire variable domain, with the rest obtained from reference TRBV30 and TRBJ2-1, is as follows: SQTIHQWPATLVQPVGSPLSLECTVEGTSNPNLYWYRQAAGRGLQLLFYSVGIGQISSEVPQNLSASRPQDRQFILSSKKLLLSDSGFYLCAWNLGLGNNEQFFGPGTRLTVL.